Given below is one TCR beta chain in context. The data stem from a study of cytomegalovirus exposure and HLA in healthy donors. Germline CDR1 MGHRA, CDR2 YSYEKL. The CDR3 spans 17 residues. Trimming removed 1 base at V and 1 base at J, with 16 bases between. Primers included in the PCR were 60 Vbeta and 13 Jbeta primers. Sequencing used immunoSEQ multiplex PCR; TCRdb keeps in-frame clones, though not all of them. This repertoire includes 120,000 to 150,000 clones. The TCR sequence derives from a woman in her late teens or twenties in good health and CMV-seronegative. This rearrangement joins TRBV4-1 to TRBJ1-2; TRBD1 is a possible D gene (5 bases). The sequencing sample was made of PBMCs. The CDR3 is CASSQGLGREDNYGYTF. DNA for the CDR3: TGCGCCAGCAGCCAAGGATTAGGCAGGGAAGATAACTATGGCTACACCTTC.